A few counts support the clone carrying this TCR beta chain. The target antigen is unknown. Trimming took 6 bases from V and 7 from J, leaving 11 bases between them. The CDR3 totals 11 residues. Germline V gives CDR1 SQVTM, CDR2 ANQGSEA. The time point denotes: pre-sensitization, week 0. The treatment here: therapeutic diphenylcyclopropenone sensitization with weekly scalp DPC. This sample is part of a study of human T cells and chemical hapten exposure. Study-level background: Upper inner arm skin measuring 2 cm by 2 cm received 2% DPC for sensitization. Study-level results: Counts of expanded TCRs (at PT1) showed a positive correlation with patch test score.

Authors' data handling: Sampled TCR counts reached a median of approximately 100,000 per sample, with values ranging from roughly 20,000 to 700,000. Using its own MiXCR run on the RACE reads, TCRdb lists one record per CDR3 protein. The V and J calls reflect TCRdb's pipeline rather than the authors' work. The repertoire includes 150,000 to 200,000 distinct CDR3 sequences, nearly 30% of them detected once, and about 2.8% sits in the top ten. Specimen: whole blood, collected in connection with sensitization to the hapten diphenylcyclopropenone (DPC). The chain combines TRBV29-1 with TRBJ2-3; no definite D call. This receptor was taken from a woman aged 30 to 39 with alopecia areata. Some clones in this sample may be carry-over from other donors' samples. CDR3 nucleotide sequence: TGCAGCGTGGCACGCAGGAATACGCAGTATTTT. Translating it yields CSVARRNTQYF.